The 4 T cell receptor beta chains given below trace back to one sample, sequenced in a study of cytomegalovirus exposure and HLA in healthy donors. With 60 Vbeta and 13 Jbeta primers, the PCR was carried out. The protocol was immunoSEQ multiplex PCR, while the TCRdb copy is restricted to in-frame clones and leaves out a portion. Its clone listing holds 100,000 to 150,000 clones. The sample was PBMCs. The receptors originated from a woman in her thirties or forties in good health and CMV-seronegative.

The genes are TRBV28 and TRBJ2-7; the match to TRBD1 covers 7 bases. This CDR3 has 13 residues. Germline V gives CDR1 MDHEN, CDR2 SYDVKM. V lost 5 bases to trimming and J lost 2 bases; unmatched junction nucleotides: 3. CDR3 nucleotide sequence: TGTGCCAGCAGTCCGGACAGGACCTACGAGCAGTACTTC. Amino acids: CASSPDRTYEQYF.

The chain combines TRBV11-3 with TRBJ2-5; 8 bases agree with TRBD2. The CDR3 sequence is 14 residues long. With 3 bases clipped from V and 6 bases from J, the junction kept 6 bases outside the gene matches. The V gene's germline CDR1 is SGHNT and CDR2 YENEEA. CDR3 bases: TGTGCCAGCAGCTTGTCCGGGGGGGCGAAGACCCAGTACTTC. It specifies CASSLSGGAKTQYF. Full variable domain (outside the CDR3, taken from reference TRBV11-3 and TRBJ2-5): EAGVVQSPRYKIIEKKQPVAFWCNPISGHNTLYWYLQNLGQGPELLIRYENEEAVDDSQLPKDRFSAERLKGVDSTLKIQPAELGDSAVYLCASSLSGGAKTQYFGPGTRLLVL.

V is TRBV6-4 and J is TRBJ1-2; D possibly corresponds to TRBD1 (6 bases). Germline V lookup: CDR1 MRHNA, CDR2 SNTAGT. V lost 6 bases to trimming and J lost 1 base, with 15 bases between them. CDR3 length: 15 residues. CDR3 region: CASRKQGGLNYGYTF. CDR3 DNA sequence: TGTGCCAGCAGAAAACAGGGAGGGCTTAACTATGGCTACACCTTC.

J is TRBJ2-3 and V is TRBV29-1; TRBD2 matches 7 bases. CDR1 and CDR2 from the germline V gene are SQVTM and ANQGSEA. V was clipped by 1 base and J by 2 bases; unmatched bases: 3. The CDR3 runs 14 residues. In DNA, the CDR3 is TGCAGCGTTGAAGGGGGGGGGAACACAGATACGCAGTATTTT. Residues: CSVEGGGNTDTQYF.